In its sample, the clone carrying this T cell receptor beta chain was seen a few times. No antigen is known for it. The data were obtained in a study of T cells in localized non-small cell lung cancer. Study observations and caveats: The highest T cell clonality was in uninvolved adjacent lung, above tumor. Without multi-region sequencing, intratumor heterogeneity could not be excluded. Of the top 100 tumor clones, median roughly 55 were in adjacent lung, about 26 among its top 100. An association was observed between higher blood T cell density and longer overall survival.

The V end lost 2 bases, the J end lost 3 bases, and 5 bases lay between the germline ends. Germline CDR1 SGHTA, CDR2 FQGNSA. This CDR3 region has 13 residues. Generated by immunoSEQ multiplex PCR, the TCRdb table keeps only in-frame clones and is missing some. The table lists thousands of clones, 85% of them singletons, with 8.6% in the top ten. The chain links TRBV7-2 to TRBJ1-5, with D uncertain. The sequences come from PBMCs, collected before any cancer treatment. The receptor was derived from a woman between 35 and 75 years old with stage II lung adenocarcinoma. CDR3 loop: CASSLQANQPQHF. The DNA of the CDR3 is TGTGCCAGCAGCTTACAGGCCAATCAGCCCCAGCATTTT.